This T cell receptor beta chain came from a study of response to subunit inactivated influenza vaccine. The CDR3 length is 16 residues. CDR1 and CDR2 from the germline V gene are MNHEY and SMNVEV (reference sequence). Trimming stripped 1 base from V and 2 bases from J, with 15 bases between. One entry per CDR3 protein results from TCRdb running MiXCR on the RT-PCR reads. The sample has over 750,000 distinct CDR3 sequences, over 20% seen once; the top ten hold about 9.4%. Of note for this clonotype: As yet, its antigen is unknown.

Study outcomes and limitations: There was a suggestion from the authors that each seasonal influenza vaccination recruits few new T cells.

The sequence derives from a man aged 50-60 years who received an inactivated influenza vaccine. V and J are TRBV27 and TRBJ2-7; possibly TRBD1 for D (6 bases). The sample in question was PBMCs from blood, obtained 5 days after vaccination. CDR3 bases: TGTGCCAGCAGTTTATTGGTAGGCCAGGGGACCTACGAGCAGTACTTC. Translation: CASSLLVGQGTYEQYF.